The source of this T cell receptor (beta chain) is a study of blood T cell repertoires in COVID-19. TCRdb's copy holds only in-frame clones and misses some; the assay was immunoSEQ multiplex PCR. The table lists fewer than 100,000 clones, 86% of them singletons. Per the germline V gene, CDR1 is MNHEY and CDR2 is SVGAGI. There are 14 residues in the CDR3. V trimming: 7 bases; J trimming: 5 bases; junction bases outside the gene matches: 9. Sequenced sample: peripheral blood. The chain carries TRBV6-5 and TRBJ2-7, with 9 positions matching TRBD2. The sequence was obtained from a man aged 60-69 years with acute or convalescent COVID-19. The CDR3 coding sequence is TGTGCCAGCAAAATGGCCGGGACTAGCCACGAGCAGTACTTC. Protein product: CASKMAGTSHEQYF.